These 32 T cell receptor beta chains came from one sample sequenced in a study of cytotoxic CD8 clonotypes in ibrutinib-treated CLL. Measured with immunoSEQ multiplex PCR; TCRdb has only the in-frame clones, and not every one. The repertoire holds 60,000 to 95,000 clones, with 83% as singletons. Sequences were derived from PBMCs, sampled after 24 months of ibrutinib treatment. The receptors were gathered from a human donor with chronic lymphocytic leukemia.

Here the CDR3 DNA reads TGTGCCAGCAGCTTAGCGGGAGGGGCGGATACGCAGTATTTT. This gives the protein CASSLAGGADTQYF. V and J are TRBV7-3 and TRBJ2-3, with 9 nucleotides matching TRBD2. Germline values: CDR1 SGHTA, CDR2 FQGTGA. This CDR3 region has 14 residues. V shed 2 bases, J shed 6 bases, and the junction held 3 bases outside the gene matches.

The rearrangement joins TRBV18 to TRBJ1-1; 7 bases are a match to TRBD1. The CDR3 consists of 15 residues. Trimming removed 5 bases from V and 2 bases from J; junction bases left unmatched: 8. CDR1 KGHSH and CDR2 LQKENI come from the germline V gene. The CDR3 sequence is CASSVRGDPNTEAFF. DNA for the CDR3: TGTGCCAGCTCAGTCAGGGGGGACCCTAACACTGAAGCTTTCTTT.

The chain combines TRBV14 with TRBJ1-2; no firm D call. Germline V gene sequence: CDR1 SGHDN, CDR2 FVKESK. Trimming removed 1 base from V and 4 bases from J, with 10 bases in between. The CDR3 runs to 14 residues. The CDR3 nucleotides read TGTGCCAGCAGCCAAGTCCGGGCAAGCTATGGCTACACCTTC. It yields the protein CASSQVRASYGYTF. The entire variable domain, with the rest obtained from reference TRBV14 and TRBJ1-2, is as follows: EAGVTQFPSHSVIEKGQTVTLRCDPISGHDNLYWYRRVMGKEIKFLLHFVKESKQDESGMPNNRFLAERTGGTYSTLKVQPAELEDSGVYFCASSQVRASYGYTFGSGTRLTVV.

This clone showed up just once. The chain uses TRBV5-4 and TRBJ2-1, with TRBD2 identical over 16 bases. Trimming cost V 7 bases and J 8 bases; bases outside gene matches: 0. CDR1 is SGHNT and CDR2 is YYREEE in the germline V gene (reference sequence). There are 13 residues in the CDR3. CDR3 sequence reads: CASGTSGRDEQFF. As DNA, the CDR3 is TGTGCCAGCGGGACTAGCGGGAGGGATGAGCAGTTCTTC.

This clone has a single count. V gene TRBV2 combines with J gene TRBJ2-3; TRBD2 matches 13 bases. The ends lost 8 bases at V and 5 bases at J; junction bases unmatched: 4. In germline, CDR1 is SNHLY, CDR2 FYNNEI. CDR3 length: 14 residues. Here the CDR3 reads CASGGLAGRDTQYF. CDR3 coding DNA: TGTGCCAGCGGGGGACTAGCGGGACGAGATACGCAGTATTTT.

V usage is TRBV2 and J usage is TRBJ1-1; D ambiguous. The CDR3 covers 12 residues. The germline V gene encodes CDR1 SNHLY and CDR2 FYNNEI. Trimming left V 2 bases short and J 1 base short, with 2 bases between. CDR3 residues: CASSEWNTEAFF. CDR3 DNA sequence: TGTGCCAGCAGTGAATGGAACACTGAAGCTTTCTTT.

Only a few counts were recorded for this clone. This sequence joins TRBV19 and TRBJ2-2; D may be TRBD2 (6 bases). The CDR3 is made up of 14 amino acids. Germline V lookup: CDR1 LNHDA, CDR2 SQIVND (reference sequence). For the CDR3, the DNA is TGTGCGACGGGGGAGCGGAAGAACACCGGGGAGCTGTTTTTT. Its translation: CATGERKNTGELFF.

This chain joins TRBV29-1 and TRBJ2-5, with D possibly called TRBD1 or TRBD2 (6 bases each). V lost 1 base and J lost 1, with 19 bases in between. CDR3 size: 17 residues. Germline V gives CDR1 SQVTM, CDR2 ANQGSEA. CDR3 sequence (DNA): TGCAGCGTTGAAGGGGGGCGAGGCGGGACCTCCCAAGAGACCCAGTACTTC. Protein: CSVEGGRGGTSQETQYF.

This clone turned up a few times. The chain links TRBV7-2 to TRBJ2-7; 9 positions match TRBD1. The germline gives CDR1 SGHTA, CDR2 FQGNSA. The V gene end was trimmed by 5 bases and the J gene end by 2 bases; junction bases not matched to a gene: 4. This CDR3 is built from 14 residues. As DNA, the CDR3 is TGTGCCAGCAGCCTCAGGGACAGGGCCTACGAGCAGTACTTC. It is translated as CASSLRDRAYEQYF.

The V gene is TRBV14, the J gene TRBJ1-1; D is perhaps TRBD1 (5 bases). The V gene lost 4 bases and the J gene lost 0 bases, with 15 bases spanning the gap. This CDR3 comprises 16 residues. Germline lookup yields CDR1 SGHDN and CDR2 FVKESK. The CDR3 DNA follows: TGTGCCAGCAGCCCTATCTTGGGGGTGGTGAACACTGAAGCTTTCTTT. It specifies CASSPILGVVNTEAFF.

This chain connects TRBV4-3 to TRBJ2-7; 9 nucleotides agree with TRBD1. Germline CDR1 reads LGHNA; CDR2 reads YSLEER. CDR3 length equals 16 residues. V dropped 3 bases and J dropped 2; count of bases not matched to a gene: 8. CDR3 DNA: TGCGCCAGCAGCCAGGGGACAGGGAAGGGGACCTACGAGCAGTACTTC. As protein: CASSQGTGKGTYEQYF.

The chain is built from TRBV6-5 and TRBJ2-7; D is possibly TRBD1 or TRBD2 (5 bases each). The CDR3 is 13 residues long. V was cut by 7 bases and J by 5 bases, with 15 bases left in between. Germline CDR1 is MNHEY and CDR2 is SVGAGI. The DNA for the CDR3 is TGTGCCAGCAAGCCAGCCGGGACCCACGAGCAGTACTTC. As protein: CASKPAGTHEQYF.

This rearrangement joins TRBV28 to TRBJ2-2; no reliable D call. Germline V gives CDR1 MDHEN, CDR2 SYDVKM. CDR3 length: 12 residues. Trimming left V 6 bases short and J 7 bases short, with 9 bases between. The CDR3 DNA follows: TGTGCCAGCAGGAAACGAGACGGGGAGCTGTTTTTT. Its protein product is CASRKRDGELFF.

The chain is built from TRBV15 and TRBJ1-4; 7 bases map to TRBD1. Germline V lookup: CDR1 LNHNV, CDR2 YYDKDF (reference sequence). The V segment lost 3 bases and the J segment 4 bases; nucleotides outside the gene matches: 11. This CDR3 has 17 amino acids. CDR3 nucleotides: TGTGCCACCAGCAGTAGACAGGGAGGGTTTTATAATGAAAAACTGTTTTTT. Protein sequence: CATSSRQGGFYNEKLFF.

V usage is TRBV5-4 and J usage is TRBJ2-3; no clear D gene. In germline, CDR1 is SGHNT, CDR2 YYREEE (reference sequence). The CDR3 covers 15 residues. V was pared by 0 bases and J by 2 bases, with 10 bases between. The CDR3 protein is CASSLGSGATDTQYF. CDR3 sequence (DNA): TGTGCCAGCAGCTTGGGCTCCGGCGCCACAGATACGCAGTATTTT.

V is TRBV27 and J is TRBJ2-5; 11 nucleotides agree with TRBD1. The CDR3 runs to 16 residues. Germline CDR1 and CDR2: MNHEY and SMNVEV (reference sequence). Trimming cost V 5 bases and J 5 bases; bases outside gene matches: 10. The CDR3 DNA follows: TGTGCCAGCAGTCCCGGGACAGGGGGATCGGCGGAGACCCAGTACTTC. This gives the protein CASSPGTGGSAETQYF.

The chain couples TRBV9 to TRBJ2-7; D gene unclear. Between the trimmed V and J ends, which lost 0 bases and 4 bases, there was a span of 11 bases. The CDR3 sequence is 14 residues long. Germline CDR1 reads SGDLS; CDR2 reads YYNGEE. The CDR3 protein is CASSVDWMGYEQYF. DNA for the CDR3: TGTGCCAGCAGCGTAGATTGGATGGGATACGAGCAGTACTTC.

The chain joins TRBV7-9 to TRBJ2-7, with TRBD1 identical over 12 bases. Trimming took 5 bases from V and 3 from J; bases not matched to a gene: 8. CDR3 size: 16 residues. Germline V gene lookup returns CDR1 SEHNR and CDR2 FQNEAQ (reference sequence). Here the CDR3 reads CASSPRGQGAFYEQYF. CDR3 nucleotide sequence: TGTGCCAGCAGCCCCCGGGGACAGGGGGCTTTCTACGAGCAGTACTTC.

The chain links TRBV19 to TRBJ2-1, with 8 bases fitting TRBD2. CDR3 length equals 15 residues. The germline gives CDR1 LNHDA, CDR2 SQIVND (reference sequence). Germline trimming cut 5 bases from V and 9 bases from J; bases unmatched to any gene: 12. For the CDR3, the DNA is TGTGCCAGTAGTTCGCAGCCTTCTCTAGCGGGTGAGCAGTTCTTC. Translating it yields CASSSQPSLAGEQFF.

This clone occurred a few times. The V and J genes are TRBV18 and TRBJ2-7; TRBD1 aligns across 8 bases. After removal of 3 bases from V and 2 bases from J, the junction contained 9 bases not matched to a gene. The CDR3 contains 16 residues. The germline V gene has CDR1 KGHSH and CDR2 LQKENI. The CDR3 spells CASSPKTGQGPYEQYF. The CDR3 coding sequence is TGTGCCAGCTCACCCAAAACCGGACAGGGTCCCTACGAGCAGTACTTC.

V is TRBV5-5 and J is TRBJ1-2, with unresolved D. Germline V lookup: CDR1 SGHKS, CDR2 YYEKEE (reference sequence). V was cut by 0 bases and J by 4 bases, with 7 bases left in between. The CDR3 is 13 residues long. The CDR3 DNA reads TGTGCCAGCAGCTTGGGAAGGCCCTATGGCTACACCTTC. Translating gives CASSLGRPYGYTF.

The chain couples TRBV2 to TRBJ2-1; a weak D match, TRBD2 (5 bases). Trimming pared 3 bases from V and 8 bases from J, leaving 8 bases between. The CDR3 runs 12 residues. CDR1 and CDR2 from the germline V gene are SNHLY and FYNNEI. The CDR3 DNA is TGTGCCAGCAGTGAGGAGGTTGATGAGCAGTTCTTC. Its translation is CASSEEVDEQFF.

The rearrangement links TRBV28 to TRBJ2-7, with D hard to call. Per the germline V gene, CDR1 is MDHEN and CDR2 is SYDVKM. The V and J ends lost 3 bases and 7 bases respectively, with 16 bases between them. The CDR3 sequence is 14 residues long. The CDR3 region has the DNA TGTGCCAGCAGTTTGTCCTCTCCGGGCCGGGAGCAGTACTTC. Its protein is CASSLSSPGREQYF. The variable domain in full, completed from reference TRBV28 and TRBJ2-7, reads DVKVTQSSRYLVKRTGEKVFLECVQDMDHENMFWYRQDPGLGLRLIYFSYDVKMKEKGDIPEGYSVSREKKERFSLILESASTNQTSMYLCASSLSSPGREQYFGPGTRLTVT.

As regards this clone: Other nucleotide sequences in the sample specify the same CDR3. V and J are TRBV18 and TRBJ2-7; 7 nucleotides align to TRBD1. With V trimmed by 3 bases and J by 4 bases, 3 bases remained unmatched. The CDR3 totals 13 residues. In germline, CDR1 is KGHSH, CDR2 LQKENI. The CDR3: CASSPPGGYEQYF. The DNA for the CDR3 is TGTGCCAGCTCACCGCCAGGGGGTTACGAGCAGTACTTC. Complete variable domain (other parts from reference TRBV18 and TRBJ2-7): NAGVMQNPRHLVRRRGQEARLRCSPMKGHSHVYWYRQLPEEGLKFMVYLQKENIIDESGMPKERFSAEFPKEGPSILRIQQVVRGDSAAYFCASSPPGGYEQYFGPGTRLTVT.

The V call is TRBV18, the J call TRBJ1-1; a weak D match, TRBD1 (6 bases). The CDR3 has 15 amino acids. Per the germline V gene, CDR1 is KGHSH and CDR2 is LQKENI. Trimming left V 1 base short and J 2 bases short, with 11 bases between. CDR3 in amino acids: CASSPQGGGNTEAFF. CDR3 coding DNA: TGTGCCAGCTCACCACAGGGGGGGGGAAACACTGAAGCTTTCTTT.

As DNA, the CDR3 is TGTGCCAGCAGCCCCGGGGGGGGGCGGAACTATGGCTACACCTTC. This translates into CASSPGGGRNYGYTF. The chain carries TRBV11-2 and TRBJ1-2; D perhaps matches TRBD1 (6 bases). The germline gives CDR1 SGHAT, CDR2 FQNNGV. The length of the CDR3 is 15 residues. V was shortened by 5 bases and J by 2 bases, with 15 bases between the two germline ends.

This clone occurred once. CDR3 residues: CASSPSGPRPRSPHGYTF. The CDR3 nucleotides are TGTGCCAGCAGTCCGTCGGGTCCCCGCCCCCGTAGCCCACATGGCTACACCTTC. The rearrangement uses TRBV27 and TRBJ1-2; D is uncertain. This CDR3 spans 18 amino acids. Germline loops: CDR1 MNHEY, CDR2 SMNVEV (reference sequence). Trimming left V 5 bases short and J 6 bases short, with 28 bases between.

The rearrangement joins TRBV18 to TRBJ2-7; TRBD1 aligns across 9 bases. CDR1 is KGHSH, CDR2 LQKENI, per germline. The CDR3 covers 13 residues. Trimming took 5 bases from V and 3 from J; bases not matched to a gene: 2. CDR3 region: CASSRTGVYEQYF. CDR3 coding DNA: TGTGCCAGCTCAAGGACAGGGGTCTACGAGCAGTACTTC.

V gene TRBV5-1 combines with J gene TRBJ2-1, with D tentatively TRBD2 (6 bases). The CDR3 has 13 amino acids. V lost 5 bases and J lost 5, with 11 bases in between. Germline CDR1 and CDR2: SGHRS and YFSETQ. CDR3 residues: CASRLAPDNEQFF. Written as DNA, the CDR3 is TGCGCCAGCAGACTAGCTCCCGACAATGAGCAGTTCTTC.

The genes are TRBV4-2 and TRBJ1-2; D is unresolved. Germline CDR1 reads LGHNA; CDR2 reads YNFKEQ. V was shortened by 2 bases and J by 6 bases, with 10 bases between the two germline ends. The CDR3 loop spans 13 amino acids. In DNA form, the CDR3 reads TGTGCCAGCAGCCAAAGGTTGCTAGATGGCTACACCTTC. This gives the protein CASSQRLLDGYTF.

Only a few counts were recorded for this clone. This rearrangement joins TRBV5-1 to TRBJ2-1; D remains ambiguous. The CDR3 is 15 residues long. Per the germline V gene, CDR1 is SGHRS and CDR2 is YFSETQ. The ends were cut back, 1 base at V and 0 bases at J, with 8 bases in the middle. CDR3: CASSLQASSYNEQFF. In DNA form, the CDR3 reads TGCGCCAGCAGCTTGCAGGCGAGCTCCTACAATGAGCAGTTCTTC.

The CDR3, as DNA: TGTGCCAGCAACCGGGACAGGGAGAACACTGAAGCTTTCTTT. This codes for CASNRDRENTEAFF. The rearrangement joins TRBV6-5 to TRBJ1-1, with 9 nucleotides matching TRBD1. The CDR3 totals 14 residues. Trimming at V came to 7 bases and at J to 1 base, leaving 4 bases not matched to a gene. The germline CDR1 and CDR2 sequences are MNHEY and SVGAGI.